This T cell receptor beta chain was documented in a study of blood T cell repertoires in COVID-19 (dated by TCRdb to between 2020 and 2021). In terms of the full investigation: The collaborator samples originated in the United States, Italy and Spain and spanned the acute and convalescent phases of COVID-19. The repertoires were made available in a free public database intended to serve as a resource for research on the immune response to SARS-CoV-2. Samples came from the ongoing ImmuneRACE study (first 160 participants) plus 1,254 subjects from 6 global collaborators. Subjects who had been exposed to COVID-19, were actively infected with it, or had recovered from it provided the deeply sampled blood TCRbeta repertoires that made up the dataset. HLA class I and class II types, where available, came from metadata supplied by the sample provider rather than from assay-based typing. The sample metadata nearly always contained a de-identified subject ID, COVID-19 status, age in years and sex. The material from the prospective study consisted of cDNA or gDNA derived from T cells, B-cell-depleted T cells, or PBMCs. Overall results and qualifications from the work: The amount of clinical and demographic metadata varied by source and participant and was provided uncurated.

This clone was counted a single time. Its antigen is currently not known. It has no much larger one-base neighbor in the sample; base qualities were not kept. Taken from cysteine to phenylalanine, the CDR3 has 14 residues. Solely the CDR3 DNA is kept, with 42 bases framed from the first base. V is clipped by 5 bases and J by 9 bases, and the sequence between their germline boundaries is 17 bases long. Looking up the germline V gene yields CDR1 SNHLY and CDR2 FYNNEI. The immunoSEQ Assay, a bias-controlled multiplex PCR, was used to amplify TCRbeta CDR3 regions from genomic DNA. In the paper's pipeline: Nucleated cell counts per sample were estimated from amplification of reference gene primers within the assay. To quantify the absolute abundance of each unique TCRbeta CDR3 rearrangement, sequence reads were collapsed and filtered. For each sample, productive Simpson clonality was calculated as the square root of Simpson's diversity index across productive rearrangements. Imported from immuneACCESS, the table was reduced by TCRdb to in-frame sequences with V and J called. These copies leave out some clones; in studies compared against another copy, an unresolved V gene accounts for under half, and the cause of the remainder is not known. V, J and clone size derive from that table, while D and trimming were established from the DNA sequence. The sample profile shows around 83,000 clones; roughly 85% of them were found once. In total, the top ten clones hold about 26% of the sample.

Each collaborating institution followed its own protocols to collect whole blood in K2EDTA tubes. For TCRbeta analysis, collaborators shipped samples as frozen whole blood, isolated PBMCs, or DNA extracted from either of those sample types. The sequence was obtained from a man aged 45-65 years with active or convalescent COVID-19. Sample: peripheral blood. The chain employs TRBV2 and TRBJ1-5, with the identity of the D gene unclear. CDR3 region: CASSYGPTGSPQHF. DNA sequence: TGTGCCAGCAGTTATGGGCCTACCGGCTCGCCCCAGCATTTT.